This section outlines one T cell receptor (beta chain) sequence together with its context. As yet, its antigen is unknown. The data derive from a study of shared clonotypes between healthy human individuals. As for the study in general: CD4 naive and CD4 memory each took three plates per donor, while CD8 naive took two and CD8 memory one. Study-level findings and limits: Generally, naive subsets came out with larger estimated richness than memory subsets.

Generated by immunoSEQ multiplex PCR, the TCRdb table keeps only in-frame clones and is missing some. The sample shows 2 million to 2.5 million clones, approximately 96% of them seen only once. The sample consisted of naive CD4+ T cells sorted from blood. The subset denotes: CD45RA+ positively selected. The receptor's source is a man younger than 30 in good health.

CDR3 region: CASSAHTEYNEQFF. The CDR3 DNA follows: TGTGCCAGCAGCGCCCATACTGAATACAATGAGCAGTTCTTC. The gene calls are TRBV9 and TRBJ2-1; D not resolved. CDR1 is SGDLS, CDR2 YYNGEE, per germline. CDR3 size: 14 residues. V was cut by 3 bases and J by 4 bases, with 11 bases left in between.